The clone carrying this T cell receptor beta chain was counted ten times or more. Its specificity is not known. The sample comes from a study of naive and memory T cell subsets. Study results and limitations: Over 95% of naive TCR sequences appeared only once after error correction, unlike memory subsets. A few larger clonotypes appeared in naive repertoires, especially CD8, possibly memory cells re-expressing CD45RA.

Two oligonucleotides, mixed equimolar, formed the beta constant-region primer covering TRBC1 and TRBC2. The ligated cDNA underwent four PCR rounds using SP2 and nested alpha and beta constant-region primers. From the UMI-ligation and nested PCR reads, TCRdb called clonotypes with MiXCR, one entry per CDR3 protein. The data show around 140,000 distinct CDR3 sequences, 22% seen once. The CDR3 runs 15 residues. V lost 4 bases to trimming and J lost 3 bases, with 12 bases between them. Germline CDR1 MGHRA, CDR2 YSYEKL. After the first PCR, alpha and beta chain libraries were processed separately. Sequenced: naive CD4+ T cells from blood. V gene TRBV4-1 combines with J gene TRBJ2-2; a possible D gene is TRBD2 (6 bases). The sequence was obtained from a human donor in good health. DNA for the CDR3: TGCGCCAGCAGCCCCGCTAGCGCCTACACCGGGGAGCTGTTTTTT. Its translation is CASSPASAYTGELFF.